Listed below are T cell receptor beta chains from one sample, sequenced in a study of cytomegalovirus exposure and HLA in healthy donors. Data came from immunoSEQ multiplex PCR; TCRdb stores just in-frame clones and leaves some out. This sample has 85,000 to 130,000 clones; roughly 85% occur once, and the top ten carry 5.8%. Input material: PBMCs. These receptor sequences come from a man in his fifties or sixties in good health and CMV-seropositive. Both conserved end residues are part of each CDR3. The D gene is left open where the match is weak. Clone size is given for some rows only: seen once, a few or many times, or a class if the clone is expanded.

CDR3 DNA	CDR3 protein	clone size	V gene	D gene	J gene
TGTGCCAGCTCGCGGGACGGGGGGAGCCCCCAGCATTTT	CASSRDGGSPQHF	few	TRBV18	-	TRBJ1-5
TGTGCCAGTAGTATCTTGGGCCGAAACTATGGCTACACCTTC	CASSILGRNYGYTF	-	TRBV19	-	TRBJ1-2
TGTGCCAGCAGTCTGGACAGGGGTGTACCTGAAGCTTTCTTT	CASSLDRGVPEAFF	-	TRBV6-1	TRBD1	TRBJ1-1
TGCGCCAGCAGCCAAGGGGAGGGGGCAATAGCGGGGGCCCCTTTCACAGATACGCAGTATTTT	CASSQGEGAIAGAPFTDTQYF	-	TRBV4-1	TRBD2	TRBJ2-3
TGTGCCAGCAGTCCCCCGGGACAGGGTGAAATCTATGGCTACACCTTC	CASSPPGQGEIYGYTF	few	TRBV27	TRBD1	TRBJ1-2
TGCGCCAGCAGTCAGGCAGATACGCAGTATTTT	CASSQADTQYF	-	TRBV10-2	-	TRBJ2-3
TGTGCCATCAGTGAGTCGGTAGGGGGCTTGGAAGGCTACACCTTC	CAISESVGGLEGYTF	once	TRBV10-3	TRBD1	TRBJ1-2
TGTGCCAGCAGCTGGGACAGGGGGAATCAGCCCCAGCATTTT	CASSWDRGNQPQHF	-	TRBV7-2	TRBD1	TRBJ1-5
TGTGCCAGCAGCTTAGACCGACAGGGTTGGCAGCCCCAGCATTTT	CASSLDRQGWQPQHF	-	TRBV11-2	TRBD1	TRBJ1-5
TGTGCCAGCAGCTTGGTAGAAGAGACCCAGTACTTC	CASSLVEETQYF	few	TRBV5-8	-	TRBJ2-5
TGTGCCAGCAGTGGGGACTACAACACCGGGGAGCTGTTTTTT	CASSGDYNTGELFF	-	TRBV6-1	TRBD2	TRBJ2-2
TGTGCCAGCTCACCAGCGATATTGGAAAGCGTTAACTGTGGCTACACCTTC	CASSPAILESVNCGYTF	-	TRBV18	-	TRBJ1-2
TGTGCCAGTAGTCTGGGACAGGGTAATTCACCCCTCCACTTT	CASSLGQGNSPLHF	many	TRBV19	TRBD1	TRBJ1-6
TGTGCCTGGAGTAAGAATGGGGCTACTAACTATGGCTACACCTTC	CAWSKNGATNYGYTF	-	TRBV30	-	TRBJ1-2
TGTGCCAGCAGCCCCGAGGCAGCTTCACCCCTCCACTTT	CASSPEAASPLHF	-	TRBV7-9	-	TRBJ1-6
TGTGCCAGCAGCCTGGACACTTATGGCTACACCTTC	CASSLDTYGYTF	-	TRBV9	-	TRBJ1-2
TGTGCCAGCAGCGACGGGGGTCCTGCGGGGTTCACGGCGGGGGCCAACGTCCTGACTTTC	CASSDGGPAGFTAGANVLTF	-	TRBV9	-	TRBJ2-6
TGTGCCACCAGCAGGACAGGGAGCCTTGCAACTAATGAAAAACTGTTTTTT	CATSRTGSLATNEKLFF	-	TRBV15	TRBD1	TRBJ1-4
TGTGCCAGCAGGCGGACTAGCGACAATGAGCAGTTCTTC	CASRRTSDNEQFF	once	TRBV7-6	TRBD2	TRBJ2-1
TGTGCCAGCAGGGCAGGGATCGCACAGCCCCAGCATTTT	CASRAGIAQPQHF	-	TRBV6-5	-	TRBJ1-5
TGCGCCAGCAGTCGGGACTTCACAGATACGCAGTATTTT	CASSRDFTDTQYF	-	TRBV10-2	-	TRBJ2-3
TGTGCCAGTAGTGCGGGACCGCTGGCTACCCACAAAAACATTCAGTACTTC	CASSAGPLATHKNIQYF	-	TRBV19	-	TRBJ2-4
TGTGCCAGCAGTTTCCGAGCTGAAGCTTTCTTT	CASSFRAEAFF	-	TRBV28	-	TRBJ1-1
TGTGCCAGCAGCGCCCGGACAGGATTTAATGAGCAGTTCTTC	CASSARTGFNEQFF	-	TRBV7-2	TRBD1	TRBJ2-1
TGCGCCAGCAGCTCTACCGGGAATCAAGAGACCCAGTACTTC	CASSSTGNQETQYF	once	TRBV5-1	-	TRBJ2-5
TGTGCCATCATAGGGGGGGAAGGGACCTACGAGCAGTACTTC	CAIIGGEGTYEQYF	few	TRBV10-3	-	TRBJ2-7
TGTGCCAGCAGCTCCGGGACAGGGGATACTGAAGCTTTCTTT	CASSSGTGDTEAFF	-	TRBV7-9	TRBD1	TRBJ1-1
TGTGCCAGCAGGGCTCTTTACAGGGGATTAGCTGGGGCCAACGTCCTGACTTTC	CASRALYRGLAGANVLTF	-	TRBV2	TRBD1	TRBJ2-6
TGTGCCAGCAGCCCGACAGGACAGGGATGGGAGGAGCAGTACTTC	CASSPTGQGWEEQYF	few	TRBV11-2	TRBD1	TRBJ2-7
TGTGCCAGCAGCCAAGAGGGGGGTCGAGAGACCCAGTACTTC	CASSQEGGRETQYF	-	TRBV4-2	-	TRBJ2-5
TGTGCCAGCAGCTTGTCGAGCGACACTGAAGCTTTCTTT	CASSLSSDTEAFF	-	TRBV5-4	-	TRBJ1-1
TGCGCCAGCAGCATGGGGACAGGGGGCCACCCCACCTACGAGCAGTACTTC	CASSMGTGGHPTYEQYF	-	TRBV5-1	TRBD1	TRBJ2-7
TGTGCCAGCAGCTCCGGGACAGGGGGAGGTGGCTACACCTTC	CASSSGTGGGGYTF	few	TRBV5-4	TRBD1	TRBJ1-2
TGTGCCAGCCGGGTCGGCCTAGCGGGGGGCGAGCAGTACTTC	CASRVGLAGGEQYF	-	TRBV6-5	TRBD2	TRBJ2-7
TGCGCCAGCAGTCCCCAGGGGAGTTGGGAGACCCAGTACTTC	CASSPQGSWETQYF	-	TRBV5-1	-	TRBJ2-5
TGTGCCATCAGAGGGCAAGTCGGGACAGGGGGAAAAGGAGAGACCCAGTACTTC	CAIRGQVGTGGKGETQYF	-	TRBV10-3	TRBD1	TRBJ2-5
TGTGCCAGCAGTGATCCGGGCAGGGGGAGCAATCAGCCCCAGCATTTT	CASSDPGRGSNQPQHF	-	TRBV6-1	TRBD1	TRBJ1-5
TGTGCCAGCTCACCAGGGCAGGTACTAGGGGAGCAGTACTTC	CASSPGQVLGEQYF	many	TRBV18	-	TRBJ2-7
TGTGCCAGCTGGGAGGGCGTCTACGAGCAGTACTTC	CASWEGVYEQYF	-	TRBV6-5	TRBD2	TRBJ2-7
TGTGCCAGCAGCTTACGAGCGGGGGGGCGAGATGAGCAGTTCTTC	CASSLRAGGRDEQFF	-	TRBV7-2	TRBD2	TRBJ2-1
TGTGCCAGCAGCCTACCCTCTTCAGAGACCCAGTACTTC	CASSLPSSETQYF	-	TRBV11-2	-	TRBJ2-5
TGTGCCAGCAGCGTTTCGCCCTCGGACAACTCCTACGAGCAGTACTTC	CASSVSPSDNSYEQYF	-	TRBV9	-	TRBJ2-7
TGTGCCAGCAGTGAGACCCCTGCAGGGCTAGAGACCCAGTACTTC	CASSETPAGLETQYF	-	TRBV11-3	-	TRBJ2-5
TGCAGCGTTCGGGGGATTCTGGGGCGGGGCAGCACAGATACGCAGTATTTT	CSVRGILGRGSTDTQYF	few	TRBV29-1	-	TRBJ2-3
TGTGCCAGCGGACAGGGCGGAGGGGGCGAGCAGTACTTC	CASGQGGGGEQYF	few	TRBV6-6	TRBD1	TRBJ2-7
TGTGCCAGCAGCTTAAATGCGGCAGGGGGCCTCGATGAGCAGTTCTTC	CASSLNAAGGLDEQFF	-	TRBV7-3	TRBD1	TRBJ2-1
TGTGCCAGCTCACCACTGGAGGGATCCGGGGAGCTGTTTTTT	CASSPLEGSGELFF	-	TRBV18	-	TRBJ2-2
TGTGCCAGCAGGCGTACTACCGGGGTAGGAAATCAGCCCCAGCATTTT	CASRRTTGVGNQPQHF	-	TRBV27	-	TRBJ1-5
TGTGCCAGCAGCCAAGTTCGCCTAGCGGGGAAAGAGACCCAGTACTTC	CASSQVRLAGKETQYF	-	TRBV4-2	TRBD2	TRBJ2-5
TGCGCCAGCAGCCCCGAGGGTCTAGCGGCCTACGAGCAGTACTTC	CASSPEGLAAYEQYF	-	TRBV5-1	TRBD2	TRBJ2-7
TGTGCCAGCAGCTCGGGATCTCACACAGATACGCAGTATTTT	CASSSGSHTDTQYF	-	TRBV28	-	TRBJ2-3
TGTGCCAGCAGCTCAAAACTAGCGGGGGACCACGAGCAGTACTTC	CASSSKLAGDHEQYF	-	TRBV7-2	TRBD2	TRBJ2-7